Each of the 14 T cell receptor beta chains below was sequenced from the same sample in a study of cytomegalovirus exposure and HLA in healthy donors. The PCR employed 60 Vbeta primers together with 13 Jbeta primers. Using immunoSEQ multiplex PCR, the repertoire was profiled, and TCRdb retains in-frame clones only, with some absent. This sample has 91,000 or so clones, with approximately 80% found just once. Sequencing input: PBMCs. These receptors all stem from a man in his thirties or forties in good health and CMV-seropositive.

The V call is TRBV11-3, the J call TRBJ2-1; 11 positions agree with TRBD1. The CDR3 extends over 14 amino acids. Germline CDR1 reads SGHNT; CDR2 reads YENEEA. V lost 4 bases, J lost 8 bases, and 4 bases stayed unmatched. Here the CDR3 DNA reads TGTGCCAGCAGCTCGGGACAGGGGGTCGATGAGCAGTTCTTC. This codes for CASSSGQGVDEQFF.

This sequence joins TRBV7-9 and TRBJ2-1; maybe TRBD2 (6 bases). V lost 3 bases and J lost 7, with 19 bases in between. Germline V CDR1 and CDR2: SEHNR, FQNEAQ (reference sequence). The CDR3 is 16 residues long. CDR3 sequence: CASSFSAGLRGNEQFF. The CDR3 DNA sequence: TGTGCCAGCAGCTTTTCCGCGGGACTGAGGGGAAATGAGCAGTTCTTC.

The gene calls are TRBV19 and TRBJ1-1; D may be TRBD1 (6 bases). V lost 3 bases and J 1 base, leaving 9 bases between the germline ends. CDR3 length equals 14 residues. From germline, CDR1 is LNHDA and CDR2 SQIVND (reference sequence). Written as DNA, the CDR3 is TGTGCCAGTAGTATGGACAGCCAGAACACTGAAGCTTTCTTT. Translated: CASSMDSQNTEAFF.

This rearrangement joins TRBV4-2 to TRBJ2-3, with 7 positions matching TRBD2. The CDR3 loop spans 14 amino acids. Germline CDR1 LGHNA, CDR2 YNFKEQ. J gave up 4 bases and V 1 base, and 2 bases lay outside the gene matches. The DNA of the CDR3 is TGTGCCAGCAGCCAAGTCCTAGCGGCAGATACGCAGTATTTT. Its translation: CASSQVLAADTQYF.

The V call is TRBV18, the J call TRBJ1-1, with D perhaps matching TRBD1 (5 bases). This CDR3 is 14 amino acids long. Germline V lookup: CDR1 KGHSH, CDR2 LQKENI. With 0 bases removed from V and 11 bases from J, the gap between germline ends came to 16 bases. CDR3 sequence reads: CASSPPFMAGDAFF. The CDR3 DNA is TGTGCCAGCTCACCACCGTTTATGGCGGGGGATGCTTTCTTT.

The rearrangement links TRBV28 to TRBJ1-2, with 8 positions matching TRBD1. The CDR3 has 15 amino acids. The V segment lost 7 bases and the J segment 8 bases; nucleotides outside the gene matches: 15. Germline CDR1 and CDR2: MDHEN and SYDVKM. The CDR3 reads CASTLPPRGRGGYTF. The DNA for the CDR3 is TGTGCCAGCACCCTCCCCCCCAGGGGGCGCGGAGGCTACACCTTC.

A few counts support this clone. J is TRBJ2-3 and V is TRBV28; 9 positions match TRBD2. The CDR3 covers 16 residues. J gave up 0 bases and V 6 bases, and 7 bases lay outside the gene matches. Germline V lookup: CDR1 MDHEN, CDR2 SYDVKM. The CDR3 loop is CASSKTSGSSTDTQYF. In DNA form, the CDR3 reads TGTGCCAGCAGCAAAACTAGCGGGTCTAGCACAGATACGCAGTATTTT.

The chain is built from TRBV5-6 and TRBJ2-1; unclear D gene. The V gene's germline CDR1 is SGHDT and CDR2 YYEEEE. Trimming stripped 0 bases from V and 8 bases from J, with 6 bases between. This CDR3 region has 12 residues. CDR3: CASSLGGDEQFF. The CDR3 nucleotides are TGTGCCAGCAGCTTGGGAGGCGATGAGCAGTTCTTC. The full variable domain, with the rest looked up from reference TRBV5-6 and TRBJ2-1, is DAGVTQSPTHLIKTRGQQVTLRCSPKSGHDTVSWYQQALGQGPQFIFQYYEEEERQRGNFPDRFSGHQFPNYSSELNVNALLLGDSALYLCASSLGGDEQFFGPGTRLTVL.

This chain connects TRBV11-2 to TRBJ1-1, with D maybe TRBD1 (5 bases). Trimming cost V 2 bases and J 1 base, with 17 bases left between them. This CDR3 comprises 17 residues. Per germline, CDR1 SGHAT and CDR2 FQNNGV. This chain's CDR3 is CASSLPPSRTRNTEAFF. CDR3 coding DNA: TGTGCCAGCAGCTTACCCCCCAGTCGGACAAGGAACACTGAAGCTTTCTTT.

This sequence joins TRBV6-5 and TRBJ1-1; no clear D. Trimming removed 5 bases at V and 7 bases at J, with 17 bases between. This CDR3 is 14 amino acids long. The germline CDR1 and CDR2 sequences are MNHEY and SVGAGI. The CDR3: CASSPPRATHEAFF. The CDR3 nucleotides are TGTGCCAGCAGTCCCCCGCGGGCCACCCATGAAGCTTTCTTT.

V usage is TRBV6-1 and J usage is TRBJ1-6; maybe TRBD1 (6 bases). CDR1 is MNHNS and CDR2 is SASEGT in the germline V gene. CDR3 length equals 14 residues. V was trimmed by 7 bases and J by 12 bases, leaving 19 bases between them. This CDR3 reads CASNLQGAQRPLHF. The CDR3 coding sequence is TGTGCCAGCAACTTACAGGGCGCCCAGCGACCCCTCCACTTT.

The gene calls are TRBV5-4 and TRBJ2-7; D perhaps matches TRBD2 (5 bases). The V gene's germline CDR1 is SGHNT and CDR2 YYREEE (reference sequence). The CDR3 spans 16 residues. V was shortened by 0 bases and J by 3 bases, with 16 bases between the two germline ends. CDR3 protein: CASSLGVGLAFYEQYF. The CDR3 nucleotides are TGTGCCAGCAGCTTGGGGGTCGGGCTAGCCTTCTACGAGCAGTACTTC.

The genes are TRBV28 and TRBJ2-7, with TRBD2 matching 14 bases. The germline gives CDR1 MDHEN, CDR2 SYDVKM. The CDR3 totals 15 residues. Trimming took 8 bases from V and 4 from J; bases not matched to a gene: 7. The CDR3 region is CASQGLAGGRYEQYF. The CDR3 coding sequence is TGTGCCAGCCAAGGACTAGCGGGAGGTCGTTACGAGCAGTACTTC.

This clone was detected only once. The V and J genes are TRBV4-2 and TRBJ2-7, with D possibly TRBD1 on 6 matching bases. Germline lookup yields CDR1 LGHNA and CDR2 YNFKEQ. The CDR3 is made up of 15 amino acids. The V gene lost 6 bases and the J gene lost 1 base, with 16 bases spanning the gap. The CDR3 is CASSPGLTGSYEQYF. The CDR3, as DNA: TGTGCCAGCAGTCCGGGGCTGACAGGTTCCTACGAGCAGTACTTC.